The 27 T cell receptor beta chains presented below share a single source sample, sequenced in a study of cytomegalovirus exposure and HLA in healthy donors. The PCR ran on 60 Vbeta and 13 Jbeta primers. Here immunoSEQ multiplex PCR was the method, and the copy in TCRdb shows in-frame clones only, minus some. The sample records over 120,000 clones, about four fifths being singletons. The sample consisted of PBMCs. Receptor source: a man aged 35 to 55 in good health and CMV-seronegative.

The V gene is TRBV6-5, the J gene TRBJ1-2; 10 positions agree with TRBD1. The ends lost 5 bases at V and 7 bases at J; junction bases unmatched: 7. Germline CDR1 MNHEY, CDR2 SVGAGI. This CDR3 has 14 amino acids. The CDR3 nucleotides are TGTGCCAGCAGTGGGCGTGGGACAGGGGTTGGCTACACCTTC. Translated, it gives CASSGRGTGVGYTF.

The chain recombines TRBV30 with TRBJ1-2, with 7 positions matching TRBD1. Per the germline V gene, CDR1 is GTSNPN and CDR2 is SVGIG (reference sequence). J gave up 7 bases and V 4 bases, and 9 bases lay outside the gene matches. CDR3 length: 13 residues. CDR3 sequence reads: CAWTPGGGTGYTF. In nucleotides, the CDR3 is TGTGCCTGGACCCCCGGAGGGGGCACTGGCTACACCTTC.

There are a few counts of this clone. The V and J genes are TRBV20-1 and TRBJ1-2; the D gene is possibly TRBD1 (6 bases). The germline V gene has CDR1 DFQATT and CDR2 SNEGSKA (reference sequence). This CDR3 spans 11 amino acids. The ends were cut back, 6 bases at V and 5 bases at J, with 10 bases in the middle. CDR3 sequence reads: CSAITGYGYTF. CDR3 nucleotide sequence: TGCAGTGCAATAACAGGGTATGGCTACACCTTC.

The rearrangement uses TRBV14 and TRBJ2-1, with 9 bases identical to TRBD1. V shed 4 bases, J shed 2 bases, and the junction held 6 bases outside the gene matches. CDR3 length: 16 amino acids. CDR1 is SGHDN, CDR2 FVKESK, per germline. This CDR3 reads CASSPFGQGTYNEQFF. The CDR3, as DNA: TGTGCCAGCAGCCCTTTCGGACAGGGGACCTACAATGAGCAGTTCTTC. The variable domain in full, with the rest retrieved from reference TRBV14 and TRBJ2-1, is EAGVTQFPSHSVIEKGQTVTLRCDPISGHDNLYWYRRVMGKEIKFLLHFVKESKQDESGMPNNRFLAERTGGTYSTLKVQPAELEDSGVYFCASSPFGQGTYNEQFFGPGTRLTVL.

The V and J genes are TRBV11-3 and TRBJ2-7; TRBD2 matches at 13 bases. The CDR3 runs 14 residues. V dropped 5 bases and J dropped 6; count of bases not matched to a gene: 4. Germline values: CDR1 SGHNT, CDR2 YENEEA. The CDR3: CASSEGLAGSEQYF. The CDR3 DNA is TGTGCCAGCAGCGAGGGACTAGCGGGGAGCGAGCAGTACTTC.

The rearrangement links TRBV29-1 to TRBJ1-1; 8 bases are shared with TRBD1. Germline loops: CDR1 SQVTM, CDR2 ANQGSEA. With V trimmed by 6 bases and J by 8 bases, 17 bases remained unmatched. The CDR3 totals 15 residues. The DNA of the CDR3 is TGCAGCGTCGACCCCGGTGGGACAGGAGGAAGCGAAGCTTTCTTT. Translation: CSVDPGGTGGSEAFF.

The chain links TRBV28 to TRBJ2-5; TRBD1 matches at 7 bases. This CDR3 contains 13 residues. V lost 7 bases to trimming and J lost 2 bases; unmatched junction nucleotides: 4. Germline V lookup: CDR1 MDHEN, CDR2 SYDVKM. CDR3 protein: CASILQGQETQYF. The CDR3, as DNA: TGTGCCAGCATCCTACAGGGGCAAGAGACCCAGTACTTC. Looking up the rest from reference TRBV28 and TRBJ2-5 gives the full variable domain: DVKVTQSSRYLVKRTGEKVFLECVQDMDHENMFWYRQDPGLGLRLIYFSYDVKMKEKGDIPEGYSVSREKKERFSLILESASTNQTSMYLCASILQGQETQYFGPGTRLLVL.

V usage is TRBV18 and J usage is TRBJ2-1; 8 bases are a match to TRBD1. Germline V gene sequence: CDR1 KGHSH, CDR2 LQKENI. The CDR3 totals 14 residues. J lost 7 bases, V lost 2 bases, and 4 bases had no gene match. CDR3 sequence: CASSPGQGNNEQFF. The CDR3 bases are TGTGCCAGCTCACCAGGACAGGGTAATAATGAGCAGTTCTTC.

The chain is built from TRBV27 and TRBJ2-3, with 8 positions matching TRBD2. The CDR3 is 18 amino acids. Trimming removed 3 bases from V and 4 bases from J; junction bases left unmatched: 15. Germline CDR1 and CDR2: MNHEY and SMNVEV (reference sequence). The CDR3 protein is CASSFYLAGGGMPDTQYF. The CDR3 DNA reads TGTGCCAGCAGTTTCTACCTGGCGGGGGGCGGTATGCCAGATACGCAGTATTTT.

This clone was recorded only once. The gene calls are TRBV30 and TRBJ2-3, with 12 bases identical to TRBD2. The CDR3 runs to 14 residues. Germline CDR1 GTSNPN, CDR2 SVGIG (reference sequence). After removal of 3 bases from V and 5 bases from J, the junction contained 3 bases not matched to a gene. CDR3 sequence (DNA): TGTGCCTGGAGGCTAGCGGGGGGGATAGATACGCAGTATTTT. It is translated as CAWRLAGGIDTQYF.

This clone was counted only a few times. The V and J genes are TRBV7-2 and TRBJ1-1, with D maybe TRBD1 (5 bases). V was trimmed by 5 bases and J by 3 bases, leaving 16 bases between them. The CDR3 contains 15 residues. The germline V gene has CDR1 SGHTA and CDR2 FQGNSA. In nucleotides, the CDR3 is TGTGCCAGCAGCGCAGGGTTGAGTTTGGACACTGAAGCTTTCTTT. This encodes CASSAGLSLDTEAFF. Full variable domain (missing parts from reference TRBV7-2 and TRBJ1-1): GAGVSQSPSNKVTEKGKDVELRCDPISGHTALYWYRQSLGQGLEFLIYFQGNSAPDKSGLPSDRFSAERTGGSVSTLTIQRTQQEDSAVYLCASSAGLSLDTEAFFGQGTRLTVV.

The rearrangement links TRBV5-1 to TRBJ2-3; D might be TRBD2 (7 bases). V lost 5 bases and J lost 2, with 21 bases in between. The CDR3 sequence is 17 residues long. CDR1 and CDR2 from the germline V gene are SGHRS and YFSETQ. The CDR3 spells CASSSASGGADTDTQYF. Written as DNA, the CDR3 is TGCGCCAGCAGTTCCGCATCTGGGGGGGCCGACACAGATACGCAGTATTTT.

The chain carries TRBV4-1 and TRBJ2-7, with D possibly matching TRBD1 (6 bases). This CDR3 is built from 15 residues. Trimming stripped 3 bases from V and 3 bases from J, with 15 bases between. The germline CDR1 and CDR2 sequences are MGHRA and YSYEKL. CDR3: CASSQAGGQNYEQYF. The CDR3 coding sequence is TGCGCCAGCAGCCAGGCTGGAGGACAGAACTACGAGCAGTACTTC.

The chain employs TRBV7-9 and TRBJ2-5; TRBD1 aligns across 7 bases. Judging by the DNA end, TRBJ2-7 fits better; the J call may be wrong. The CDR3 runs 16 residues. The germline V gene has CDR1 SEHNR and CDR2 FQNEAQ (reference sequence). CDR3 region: CASSKGGTGFANEQYF. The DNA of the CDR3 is TGTGCCAGCAGCAAAGGGGGCACAGGGTTTGCTAACGAGCAGTACTTC.

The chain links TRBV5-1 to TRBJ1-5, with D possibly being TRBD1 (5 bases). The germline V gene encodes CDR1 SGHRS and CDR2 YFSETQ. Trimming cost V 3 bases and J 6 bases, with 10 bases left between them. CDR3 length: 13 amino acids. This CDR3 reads CASSSSGPQPQHF. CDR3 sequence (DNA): TGCGCCAGCAGCTCGTCAGGGCCTCAGCCCCAGCATTTT. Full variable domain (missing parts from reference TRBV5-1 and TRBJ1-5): KAGVTQTPRYLIKTRGQQVTLSCSPISGHRSVSWYQQTPGQGLQFLFEYFSETQRNKGNFPGRFSGRQFSNSRSEMNVSTLELGDSALYLCASSSSGPQPQHFGDGTRLSIL.

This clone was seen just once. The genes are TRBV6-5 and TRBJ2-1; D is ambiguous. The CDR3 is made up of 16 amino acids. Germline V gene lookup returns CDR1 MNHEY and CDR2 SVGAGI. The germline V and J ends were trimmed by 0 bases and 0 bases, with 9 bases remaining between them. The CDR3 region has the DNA TGTGCCAGCAGTTACTCGAGGCAGAACTCCTACAATGAGCAGTTCTTC. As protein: CASSYSRQNSYNEQFF.

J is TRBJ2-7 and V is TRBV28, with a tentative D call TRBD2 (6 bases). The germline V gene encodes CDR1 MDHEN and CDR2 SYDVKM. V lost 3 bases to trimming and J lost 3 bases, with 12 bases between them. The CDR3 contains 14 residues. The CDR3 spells CASSLAGLNYEQYF. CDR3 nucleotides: TGTGCCAGCAGTTTGGCGGGACTCAACTACGAGCAGTACTTC.

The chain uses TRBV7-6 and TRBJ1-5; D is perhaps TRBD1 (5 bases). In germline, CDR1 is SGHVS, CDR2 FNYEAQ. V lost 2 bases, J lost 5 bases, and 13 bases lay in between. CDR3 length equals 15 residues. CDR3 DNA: TGTGCCAGCAGCTTATATGGGGGGATAGATCAGCCCCAGCATTTT. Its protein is CASSLYGGIDQPQHF.

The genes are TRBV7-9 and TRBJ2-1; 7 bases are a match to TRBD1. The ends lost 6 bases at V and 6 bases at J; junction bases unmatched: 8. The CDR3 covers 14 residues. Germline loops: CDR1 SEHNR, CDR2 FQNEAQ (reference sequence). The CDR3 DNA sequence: TGTGCCAGCAGTCCCACGGACAGGCGCAATGAGCAGTTCTTC. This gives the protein CASSPTDRRNEQFF.

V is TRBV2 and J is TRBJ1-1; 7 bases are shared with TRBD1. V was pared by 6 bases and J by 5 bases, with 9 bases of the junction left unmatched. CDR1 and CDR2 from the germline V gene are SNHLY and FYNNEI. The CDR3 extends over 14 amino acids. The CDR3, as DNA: TGTGCCAGCAGAACGAGAAGACAGGGAACTGAAGCTTTCTTT. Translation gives CASRTRRQGTEAFF.

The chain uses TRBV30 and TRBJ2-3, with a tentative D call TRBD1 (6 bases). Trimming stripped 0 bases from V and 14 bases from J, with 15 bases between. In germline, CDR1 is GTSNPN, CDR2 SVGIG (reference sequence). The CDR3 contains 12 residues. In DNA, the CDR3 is TGTGCCTGGAGTGTACGGGCCAGGGGCGCGTATTTT. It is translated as CAWSVRARGAYF.

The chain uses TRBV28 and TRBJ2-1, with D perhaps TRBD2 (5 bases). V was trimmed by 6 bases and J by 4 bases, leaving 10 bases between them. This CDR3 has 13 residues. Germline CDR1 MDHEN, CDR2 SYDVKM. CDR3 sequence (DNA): TGTGCCAGCAGGAGGGAGAGGTACAATGAGCAGTTCTTC. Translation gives CASRRERYNEQFF.

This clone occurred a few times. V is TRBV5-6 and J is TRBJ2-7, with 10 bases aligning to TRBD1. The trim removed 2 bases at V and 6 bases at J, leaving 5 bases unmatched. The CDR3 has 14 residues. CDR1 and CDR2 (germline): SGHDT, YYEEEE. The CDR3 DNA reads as TGTGCCAGCAGCTTCTGGGACAGGGGCGTCGAGCAGTACTTC. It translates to CASSFWDRGVEQYF. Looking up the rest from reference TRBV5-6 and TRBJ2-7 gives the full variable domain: DAGVTQSPTHLIKTRGQQVTLRCSPKSGHDTVSWYQQALGQGPQFIFQYYEEEERQRGNFPDRFSGHQFPNYSSELNVNALLLGDSALYLCASSFWDRGVEQYFGPGTRLTVT.

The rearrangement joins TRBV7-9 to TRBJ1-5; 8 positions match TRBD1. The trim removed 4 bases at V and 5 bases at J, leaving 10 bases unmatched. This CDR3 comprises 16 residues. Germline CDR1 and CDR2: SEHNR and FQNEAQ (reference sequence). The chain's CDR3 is CASSSTGTGPDQPQHF. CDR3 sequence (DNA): TGTGCCAGCAGCTCCACCGGGACAGGCCCAGATCAGCCCCAGCATTTT.

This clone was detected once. The CDR3: CASSLRTSSYNEQFF. CDR3 in DNA: TGTGCCAGCAGTTTAAGGACTAGCTCCTACAATGAGCAGTTCTTC. The V gene is TRBV27, the J gene TRBJ2-1; TRBD2 agrees at 7 bases. V was pared by 2 bases and J by 0 bases, with 1 base of the junction left unmatched. Per the germline V gene, CDR1 is MNHEY and CDR2 is SMNVEV (reference sequence). This CDR3 spans 15 amino acids.

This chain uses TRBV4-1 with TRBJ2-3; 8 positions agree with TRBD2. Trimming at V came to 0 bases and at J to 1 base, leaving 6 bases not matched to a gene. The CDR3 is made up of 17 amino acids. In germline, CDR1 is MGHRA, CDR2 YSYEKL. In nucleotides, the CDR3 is TGCGCCAGCAGCCAAGATCGGGGTAGCGGGGGCACAGATACGCAGTATTTT. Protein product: CASSQDRGSGGTDTQYF.

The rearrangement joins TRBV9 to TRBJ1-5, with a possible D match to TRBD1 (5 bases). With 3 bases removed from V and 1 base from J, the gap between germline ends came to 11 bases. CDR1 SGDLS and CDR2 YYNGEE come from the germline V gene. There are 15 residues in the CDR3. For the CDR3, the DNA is TGTGCCAGCAGCGCCGACAGTTACAGCAATCAGCCCCAGCATTTT. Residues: CASSADSYSNQPQHF.